What follows is one T cell receptor beta chain and its context. Antigen specificity is unknown. Each donor gave one heparinised blood draw averaging approximately 120 mL. Populations isolated by sorting all had purity greater than 98%. Reverse transcribing all isolated RNA meant expressed TCRB transcripts were sequenced. Profiling relied on immunoSEQ multiplex PCR, and the TCRdb table lists in-frame clones only, not all of them. The sample carries 300,000 to 450,000 clones, roughly 12% recorded once. This sample stems from a study of beta chain features in type 1 diabetes. Notes on the study in general: In every one of the four CD4+ subsets, TCRB CDR3s were moderately but significantly shorter in Type 1 diabetes patients. Patients' naive, central memory and regulatory TCRB repertoires appeared more alike than those of healthy donors.

Germline loops: CDR1 SNHLY, CDR2 FYNNEI. The V end was cut by 6 bases, the J end by 1 base, with 13 bases between. This CDR3 contains 14 residues. V usage is TRBV2 and J usage is TRBJ2-7; D remains ambiguous. The sequenced sample was naive CD4+ T cells from blood. The sequence was obtained from a woman aged 18-35 years with type 1 diabetes. CDR3 sequence (DNA): TGTGCCAGCAGGCCTCCTGAAGCATCCTACGAGCAGTACTTC. Its translation: CASRPPEASYEQYF.